A single sample gave rise to the 20 T cell receptor beta chains below, sequenced in a study of blood T cell repertoires in COVID-19. The repertoire was sequenced with immunoSEQ multiplex PCR; TCRdb's copy has only in-frame clones and lacks some. The data hold 150,000 or so clones, with almost 85% observed a single time. Sequencing was performed on peripheral blood. The receptors were gathered from a human donor with acute or convalescent COVID-19. The donor label of this sample is uncertain.

J is TRBJ2-5 and V is TRBV11-3; D remains ambiguous. The CDR3 has 13 residues. The V end lost 4 bases, the J end lost 5 bases, and 11 bases lay between the germline ends. Germline V gene sequence: CDR1 SGHNT, CDR2 YENEEA. This CDR3 is CASSSPPSETQYF. The CDR3, as DNA: TGTGCCAGCAGCTCCCCCCCTTCCGAGACCCAGTACTTC.

The count of this clone is one. The chain joins TRBV30 to TRBJ2-7; no firm D call. The V and J ends lost 0 bases and 2 bases respectively, with 14 bases between them. The CDR3 has 15 residues. Germline CDR1 GTSNPN, CDR2 SVGIG (reference sequence). The CDR3 sequence is CAWSVGPEKPYEQYF. The CDR3 nucleotides read TGTGCCTGGAGTGTAGGTCCGGAGAAACCCTACGAGCAGTACTTC.

This clone was seen more than once but under ten times. The gene calls are TRBV5-1 and TRBJ2-7, with 7 bases lining up with TRBD1. J was trimmed by 3 bases and V by 1 base; bases with no gene match: 13. Per germline, CDR1 SGHRS and CDR2 YFSETQ. The CDR3 spans 17 residues. Here the CDR3 DNA reads TGCGCCAGCAGCTTGAATCTTCCGGGACAGTTCCTCTACGAGCAGTACTTC. It encodes CASSLNLPGQFLYEQYF.

V and J are TRBV15 and TRBJ2-7, with D perhaps TRBD2 (7 bases). V shed 5 bases and J shed 5 bases, with 22 bases lying between them. Per the germline V gene, CDR1 is LNHNV and CDR2 is YYDKDF (reference sequence). CDR3 length equals 16 residues. The DNA of the CDR3 is TGTGCCACCAGCGCTGGAGGGGGGGCTGGGACGCACGAGCAGTACTTC. Protein: CATSAGGGAGTHEQYF. The full variable domain, its missing parts supplied by reference TRBV15 and TRBJ2-7, is DAMVIQNPRYQVTQFGKPVTLSCSQTLNHNVMYWYQQKSSQAPKLLFHYYDKDFNNEADTPDNFQSRRPNTSFCFLDIRSPGLGDTAMYLCATSAGGGAGTHEQYFGPGTRLTVT.

The chain links TRBV7-2 to TRBJ2-7; TRBD1 might be the D (6 bases). Trimming took off 2 bases at V and 5 bases at J, with 13 bases between the two ends. The CDR3 loop spans 14 amino acids. Germline CDR1 reads SGHTA; CDR2 reads FQGNSA. CDR3 protein: CASSLSRGVHEQYF. As DNA, the CDR3 is TGTGCCAGCAGCTTAAGCAGGGGTGTACACGAGCAGTACTTC. Full variable domain (missing parts from reference TRBV7-2 and TRBJ2-7): GAGVSQSPSNKVTEKGKDVELRCDPISGHTALYWYRQSLGQGLEFLIYFQGNSAPDKSGLPSDRFSAERTGGSVSTLTIQRTQQEDSAVYLCASSLSRGVHEQYFGPGTRLTVT.

V is TRBV12-3 or TRBV12-4 and J is TRBJ1-1; perhaps TRBD1 as D (5 bases). The length of the CDR3 is 13 residues. The germline V and J ends were trimmed by 6 bases and 1 base, with 9 bases remaining between them. CDR3 DNA sequence: TGTGCCAGCAGCACAGGACAGAACACTGAAGCTTTCTTT. Its translation is CASSTGQNTEAFF.

The CDR3 bases are TGTGCCAGCAGTTCGGTGACTAGCGGAGCTCTCGCGAACACCGGGGAGCTGTTTTTT. This sequence encodes CASSSVTSGALANTGELFF. This rearrangement joins TRBV6-2 or TRBV6-3 to TRBJ2-2, with 9 bases lining up with TRBD2. Germline V gene sequence: CDR1 MNHEY, CDR2 SVGEGT. The length of the CDR3 is 19 residues. With 4 bases clipped from V and 0 bases from J, the junction kept 12 bases outside the gene matches.

The V call is TRBV14, the J call TRBJ2-2; 10 nucleotides match TRBD1. Germline assignment: CDR1 SGHDN and CDR2 FVKESK. After removal of 4 bases from V and 4 bases from J, the junction contained 3 bases not matched to a gene. CDR3 length: 15 residues. CDR3 bases: TGTGCCAGCAGCCTTTGGACAGGGGGCACCGGGGAGCTGTTTTTT. It specifies CASSLWTGGTGELFF.

The rearrangement links TRBV3-1 (or the pseudogene TRBV3-2) to TRBJ1-3; D perhaps matches TRBD1 (6 bases). The CDR3 consists of 15 residues. Germline assignment: CDR1 LGHDT and CDR2 YNNKEL (reference sequence). V lost 4 bases and J 0 bases, leaving 10 bases between the germline ends. CDR3 sequence reads: CASSLGQSSGNTIYF. The CDR3 DNA is TGTGCCAGCAGCCTCGGACAGAGCTCTGGAAACACCATATATTTT.

This clone was counted only a few times. The J gene is TRBJ1-5, the V gene TRBV12-3 or TRBV12-4, with 7 positions matching TRBD1. The length of the CDR3 is 13 residues. With 6 bases clipped from V and 7 bases from J, the junction kept 6 bases outside the gene matches. The CDR3 DNA follows: TGTGCCAGCAGCGACAGGGAAAAACAGCCCCAGCATTTT. Its translation is CASSDREKQPQHF.

The chain uses TRBV5-6 and TRBJ1-1, with TRBD1 as a possible D gene (5 bases). The germline gives CDR1 SGHDT, CDR2 YYEEEE. The CDR3 loop spans 16 amino acids. V lost 1 base and J lost 8, with 21 bases in between. CDR3 loop: CASSLLDQAGTVEAFF. In DNA form, the CDR3 reads TGTGCCAGCAGCTTGTTAGATCAGGCAGGGACTGTCGAAGCTTTCTTT. Drawing the rest from reference TRBV5-6 and TRBJ1-1, the complete variable domain is DAGVTQSPTHLIKTRGQQVTLRCSPKSGHDTVSWYQQALGQGPQFIFQYYEEEERQRGNFPDRFSGHQFPNYSSELNVNALLLGDSALYLCASSLLDQAGTVEAFFGQGTRLTVV.

The rearrangement links TRBV5-1 to TRBJ1-2; maybe TRBD1 (5 bases). CDR3 length: 15 amino acids. The germline gives CDR1 SGHRS, CDR2 YFSETQ. With 0 bases removed from V and 8 bases from J, the gap between germline ends came to 17 bases. CDR3 sequence: CASSLVGASTQGYTF. The CDR3 nucleotides are TGCGCCAGCAGCTTGGTTGGGGCTTCAACCCAGGGCTACACCTTC.

V and J are TRBV7-9 and TRBJ2-7, with TRBD1 identical over 8 bases. Germline V lookup: CDR1 SEHNR, CDR2 FQNEAQ (reference sequence). The length of the CDR3 is 16 residues. J was trimmed by 4 bases and V by 5 bases; bases with no gene match: 13. The CDR3 spells CASSPTGGQGAYEQYF. For the CDR3, the DNA is TGTGCCAGCAGCCCTACGGGCGGCCAGGGGGCTTACGAGCAGTACTTC.

This clone has more than one count but fewer than ten. This chain's CDR3 is CAISDQNQPQHF. The CDR3 DNA reads TGTGCCATCAGTGACCAAAATCAGCCCCAGCATTTT. The rearrangement joins TRBV10-3 to TRBJ1-5, with unresolved D. V was trimmed by 3 bases and J by 4 bases, leaving 4 bases between them. The CDR3 length is 12 residues. Germline V gives CDR1 ENHRY, CDR2 SYGVKD.

The chain combines TRBV6-5 with TRBJ1-1; 8 bases line up with TRBD1. V dropped 8 bases and J dropped 1; count of bases not matched to a gene: 9. CDR3 length: 15 amino acids. Germline V gene lookup returns CDR1 MNHEY and CDR2 SVGAGI. CDR3 sequence (DNA): TGTGCCAGCCTCCCTCGACAGGGGACGAACACTGAAGCTTTCTTT. It translates to CASLPRQGTNTEAFF.

This sequence joins TRBV5-5 and TRBJ1-3; 8 bases agree with TRBD1. V lost 4 bases, J lost 2 bases, and 2 bases stayed unmatched. CDR3 length: 14 residues. Per germline, CDR1 SGHKS and CDR2 YYEKEE (reference sequence). CDR3 protein: CASSRTGTGNTIYF. The CDR3 DNA reads as TGTGCCAGCAGCCGGACAGGGACTGGAAACACCATATATTTT.

The CDR3 sequence is CASSEHGGAGGYGYTF. The CDR3 nucleotides are TGTGCCAGCAGTGAACATGGTGGGGCAGGGGGCTATGGCTACACCTTC. This chain uses TRBV6-1 with TRBJ1-2; 7 positions match TRBD1. The V gene's germline CDR1 is MNHNS and CDR2 SASEGT. V was clipped by 2 bases and J by 4 bases; unmatched bases: 10. CDR3 size: 16 residues.

The chain employs TRBV5-1 and TRBJ2-2; TRBD1 is a possible D gene (5 bases). The CDR3 loop spans 15 amino acids. Germline loops: CDR1 SGHRS, CDR2 YFSETQ. V dropped 0 bases and J dropped 4 bases, with 10 bases sitting between them. The CDR3 reads CASSLADRGTGELFF. The CDR3 DNA follows: TGCGCCAGCAGCTTGGCCGATAGGGGCACCGGGGAGCTGTTTTTT.

The V call is TRBV7-3, the J call TRBJ2-7; 10 bases match TRBD2. Per germline, CDR1 SGHTA and CDR2 FQGTGA. Unmatched junction bases numbered 13, after V lost 8 bases and J lost 3 bases. The CDR3 covers 16 residues. This chain's CDR3 is CASGRTSGFVGYEQYF. CDR3 nucleotide sequence: TGTGCCAGCGGAAGGACTAGCGGCTTCGTAGGCTACGAGCAGTACTTC.

In regard to this clone: At the DNA level, this CDR3 is encoded by other sequences in the same sample as well. This sequence joins TRBV5-1 and TRBJ1-4; 7 bases fit TRBD1. This CDR3 comprises 14 residues. With V trimmed by 0 bases and J by 8 bases, 4 bases remained unmatched. From germline, CDR1 is SGHRS and CDR2 YFSETQ. The CDR3 here is CASSLGQGGEKLFF. The CDR3 DNA is TGCGCCAGCAGCTTGGGACAGGGTGGAGAAAAACTGTTTTTT.